The clone carrying this T cell receptor beta chain was seen only a few times. Diagnosis of hyperthyroidism was new in patients aged 18 to 65, and its duration was under 2 months. The blood sample predates any ophthalmopathy symptoms, coming from first hyperthyroidism diagnosis. This sample was taken from a study of T cells in Graves' hyperthyroidism and ophthalmopathy. TCR beta CDR3 regions were amplified from RNA transcripts. Primed by the HTBI set, a first-round RT-PCR was run on the TCR CDR3. TCRdb processed the multiplex PCR reads anew with MiXCR; each CDR3 protein has one entry. The sample carries around 250,000 distinct CDR3 sequences, roughly 15% recorded once. Per the germline V gene, CDR1 is DFQATT and CDR2 is SNEGSKA (reference sequence). The CDR3 runs 15 residues. V was clipped by 5 bases and J by 5 bases; unmatched bases: 7.

V usage is TRBV20-1 and J usage is TRBJ1-5, with 12 bases aligning to TRBD1. Sequencing was performed on blood. The receptor's source is a woman in her 40s with Graves' hyperthyroidism that later progressed to Graves' ophthalmopathy. The CDR3 DNA reads TGCAGTGCTCATCCCGGGACAGGGGGCCATCAGCCCCAGCATTTT. It is translated as CSAHPGTGGHQPQHF.